These 28 T cell receptor beta chains came from one sample sequenced in a study of cytomegalovirus exposure and HLA in healthy donors. 13 Jbeta primers and 60 Vbeta primers were used for the PCR. Clones were read by immunoSEQ multiplex PCR, and TCRdb kept only the in-frame ones, dropping some. The sample has just over 150,000 clones, approximately 81% seen once; the top ten hold less than 2.5%. Sequencing was performed on PBMCs. These receptors all stem from a man younger than 35 in good health and CMV-seropositive.

This clone came up a few times. This chain uses TRBV5-5 with TRBJ2-2, with 12 bases that match TRBD1. Germline trimming cut 4 bases from V and 6 bases from J; bases unmatched to any gene: 7. The germline V gene encodes CDR1 SGHKS and CDR2 YYEKEE (reference sequence). The CDR3 is 16 residues long. For the CDR3, the DNA is TGTGCCAGCAGCAGGACGGGACAGGGGGCCTCCGGGGAGCTGTTTTTT. It yields the protein CASSRTGQGASGELFF.

V is TRBV2 and J is TRBJ1-2; D is possibly TRBD1 (5 bases). The V end lost 7 bases, the J end lost 4 bases, and 10 bases lay between the germline ends. CDR1 SNHLY and CDR2 FYNNEI come from the germline V gene. CDR3 length: 12 residues. The CDR3 region is CASNEQVYGYTF. Here the CDR3 DNA reads TGTGCCAGCAACGAACAGGTCTATGGCTACACCTTC.

The rearrangement joins TRBV25-1 to TRBJ1-3; D may be TRBD1 (5 bases). Trimming left V 3 bases short and J 7 bases short, with 13 bases between. The CDR3 contains 14 residues. The germline gives CDR1 MGHDK, CDR2 SYGVNS. The CDR3 nucleotides read TGTGCCAGCAGTGAGGGCAGGCGGGGGAACACCATATATTTT. Translated, it gives CASSEGRRGNTIYF. Full variable domain (outside the CDR3, taken from reference TRBV25-1 and TRBJ1-3): EADIYQTPRYLVIGTGKKITLECSQTMGHDKMYWYQQDPGMELHLIHYSYGVNSTEKGDLSSESTVSRIRTEHFPLTLESARPSHTSQYLCASSEGRRGNTIYFGEGSWLTVV.

The chain carries TRBV19 and TRBJ2-1, with D possibly TRBD2 on 6 matching bases. Germline V gene lookup returns CDR1 LNHDA and CDR2 SQIVND (reference sequence). The CDR3 totals 13 residues. V lost 8 bases, J lost 2 bases, and 10 bases lay in between. For the CDR3, the DNA is TGTGCCAGTCGGGACTTAACCTACAATGAGCAGTTCTTC. Protein sequence: CASRDLTYNEQFF.

The V call is TRBV4-3, the J call TRBJ2-5; 11 bases agree with TRBD2. V shed 1 base and J 0 bases; nucleotides not matched to a gene: 7. Per the germline V gene, CDR1 is LGHNA and CDR2 is YSLEER. This CDR3 is 18 amino acids long. The CDR3 sequence is CASSQGLTSGAYQETQYF. The CDR3 DNA sequence: TGCGCCAGCAGCCAAGGATTGACTAGCGGGGCGTACCAAGAGACCCAGTACTTC.

The rearrangement uses TRBV6-1 and TRBJ1-3; D is ambiguous. Germline V lookup: CDR1 MNHNS, CDR2 SASEGT. V gave up 7 bases and J gave up 0 bases, with 10 bases separating them. CDR3 size: 14 residues. DNA for the CDR3: TGTGCCAGCAACGCGGGGAGCTCTGGAAACACCATATATTTT. Translating gives CASNAGSSGNTIYF.

The gene calls are TRBV7-2 and TRBJ1-5; 7 bases match TRBD1. After removal of 5 bases from V and 0 bases from J, the junction contained 10 bases not matched to a gene. From germline, CDR1 is SGHTA and CDR2 FQGNSA. This CDR3 is 17 amino acids long. CDR3 in amino acids: CASSLLGQAHSNQPQHF. The CDR3 DNA sequence: TGTGCCAGCAGCCTGCTCGGACAGGCACATAGCAATCAGCCCCAGCATTTT.

The gene calls are TRBV5-1 and TRBJ1-1, with D possibly matching TRBD1 (5 bases). Trimming took off 3 bases at V and 4 bases at J, with 22 bases between the two ends. CDR1 is SGHRS and CDR2 is YFSETQ in the germline V gene. The CDR3 covers 17 residues. CDR3 coding DNA: TGCGCCAGCAGCTCGGGGGTCCCAGGGACGGGGAGCACTGAAGCTTTCTTT. Translated, it gives CASSSGVPGTGSTEAFF.

V gene TRBV9 combines with J gene TRBJ2-1; a possible D gene is TRBD2 (6 bases). Trimming took 6 bases from V and 0 from J, leaving 13 bases between them. This CDR3 has 15 residues. Germline lookup yields CDR1 SGDLS and CDR2 YYNGEE. In DNA, the CDR3 is TGTGCCAGCACCTACGGGGGAAGCTCCTACAATGAGCAGTTCTTC. Translated: CASTYGGSSYNEQFF. Together with reference TRBV9 and TRBJ2-1, the CDR3 gives the full variable domain: DSGVTQTPKHLITATGQRVTLRCSPRSGDLSVYWYQQSLDQGLQFLIQYYNGEERAKGNILERFSAQQFPDLHSELNLSSLELGDSALYFCASTYGGSSYNEQFFGPGTRLTVL.

V gene TRBV5-4 combines with J gene TRBJ2-2; TRBD2 agrees at 11 bases. The V and J ends lost 0 bases and 0 bases, in that order; junction bases with no gene match: 4. The CDR3 is made up of 18 amino acids. Germline V gene lookup returns CDR1 SGHNT and CDR2 YYREEE (reference sequence). CDR3 in amino acids: CASSLGLAGGPNTGELFF. For the CDR3, the DNA is TGTGCCAGCAGCTTGGGCCTAGCGGGGGGACCGAACACCGGGGAGCTGTTTTTT.

The chain links TRBV7-2 to TRBJ2-3, with 7 nucleotides matching TRBD2. CDR3 length: 16 residues. The germline V gene has CDR1 SGHTA and CDR2 FQGNSA. Trimming cost V 4 bases and J 4 bases; bases outside gene matches: 11. The DNA of the CDR3 is TGTGCCAGCAGCTACCGAGCGGGGCCGCCGGCAGATACGCAGTATTTT. Its translation: CASSYRAGPPADTQYF.

The chain links TRBV6-6 to TRBJ1-1; D is ambiguous. Trimming shortened V by 6 bases and J by 4 bases, and 12 bases separated the two germline ends. Germline CDR1 reads MNHNY; CDR2 reads SVGAGI (reference sequence). This CDR3 spans 13 amino acids. As DNA, the CDR3 is TGTGCCAGCAGCGTCGGAGGTGGCACTGAAGCTTTCTTT. This sequence encodes CASSVGGGTEAFF.

This sequence joins TRBV7-9 and TRBJ2-5, with D unclear. The J call could be wrong; TRBJ2-7 is a better fit for the DNA end. Germline V gives CDR1 SEHNR, CDR2 FQNEAQ (reference sequence). The CDR3 length is 14 residues. The CDR3 sequence is CASSVGHTLTEQYF. DNA of the CDR3: TGTGCCAGCAGCGTTGGTCATACCCTCACCGAGCAGTACTTC.

CDR3 DNA: TGTGCCAGACCCCGTCACGGGGGAGATGGCTACACCTTC. It yields the protein CARPRHGGDGYTF. V and J are TRBV7-2 and TRBJ1-2, with D possibly matching TRBD1 (5 bases). The CDR3 loop spans 13 amino acids. Per germline, CDR1 SGHTA and CDR2 FQGNSA. Trimming removed 9 bases from V and 6 bases from J, with 17 bases in between.

V is TRBV5-6 and J is TRBJ2-5; 7 bases fit TRBD2. This CDR3 region has 16 residues. Unmatched junction bases numbered 13, after V lost 3 bases and J lost 5 bases. Looked up from germline, CDR1 is SGHDT and CDR2 is YYEEEE. The DNA for the CDR3 is TGTGCCAGCAGCTCCCGTATTAGCGGGTCTTGGGAGACCCAGTACTTC. It encodes CASSSRISGSWETQYF.

The rearrangement joins TRBV11-3 to TRBJ2-4, with a weak D call TRBD2 (5 bases). This CDR3 spans 14 amino acids. CDR1 is SGHNT and CDR2 is YENEEA in the germline V gene. V dropped 0 bases and J dropped 9 bases, with 12 bases sitting between them. This CDR3 reads CASSLDSGEIIQYF. The CDR3 DNA reads TGTGCCAGCAGCTTAGATAGTGGGGAGATCATTCAGTACTTC.

This chain connects TRBV5-4 to TRBJ1-2; 9 bases are a match to TRBD1. The CDR3 is made up of 14 amino acids. With V trimmed by 3 bases and J by 5 bases, 5 bases remained unmatched. CDR1 and CDR2 from the germline V gene are SGHNT and YYREEE (reference sequence). In nucleotides, the CDR3 is TGTGCCAGCAGCTCAGGACAGGGGCTATATGGCTACACCTTC. Translated: CASSSGQGLYGYTF.

This clone has just a few counts. The chain links TRBV6-5 to TRBJ2-7; D gene uncertain. V lost 2 bases to trimming and J lost 2 bases, with 10 bases between them. Per the germline V gene, CDR1 is MNHEY and CDR2 is SVGAGI. The CDR3 covers 14 residues. The CDR3 region is CASSYRGSAYEQYF. CDR3 in DNA: TGTGCCAGCAGTTACCGAGGATCCGCCTACGAGCAGTACTTC.

This clone has more than one count but fewer than ten. The chain uses TRBV9 and TRBJ1-4; 10 nucleotides line up with TRBD1. V was pared by 2 bases and J by 6 bases, with 4 bases of the junction left unmatched. This CDR3 comprises 15 residues. Germline CDR1 reads SGDLS; CDR2 reads YYNGEE. DNA of the CDR3: TGTGCCAGCAGCGTTGGTGGGACAGGGGATGAAAAACTGTTTTTT. Protein sequence: CASSVGGTGDEKLFF.

V and J are TRBV15 and TRBJ2-7; the match to TRBD1 covers 7 bases. The V gene's germline CDR1 is LNHNV and CDR2 YYDKDF (reference sequence). The CDR3 is 16 residues long. The V gene end was trimmed by 5 bases and the J gene end by 9 bases; junction bases not matched to a gene: 19. The CDR3 bases are TGTGCCACCAGCGGAGGTTCAGACTCGATATCAGGGGGGCAGTACTTC. Translated: CATSGGSDSISGGQYF.

The chain has TRBV19 and TRBJ1-6, with unresolved D. Germline-derived CDR1 and CDR2 are LNHDA and SQIVND (reference sequence). Trimming pared 1 base from V and 14 bases from J, leaving 18 bases between. The CDR3 is 15 amino acids. In DNA, the CDR3 is TGTGCCAGTAGTATAGCTGGCCCTGCCTCGATCGCCCTCCACTTT. Its translation is CASSIAGPASIALHF.

The V and J genes are TRBV7-9 and TRBJ1-5; D not resolved. V gave up 4 bases and J gave up 6 bases, with 7 bases separating them. Germline V CDR1 and CDR2: SEHNR, FQNEAQ (reference sequence). The CDR3 has 12 amino acids. CDR3 sequence: CASSSGSQPQHF. In nucleotides, the CDR3 is TGTGCCAGCAGCTCGGGAAGTCAGCCCCAGCATTTT. Together with reference TRBV7-9 and TRBJ1-5, the CDR3 gives the full variable domain: DTGVSQNPRHKITKRGQNVTFRCDPISEHNRLYWYRQTLGQGPEFLTYFQNEAQLEKSRLLSDRFSAERPKGSFSTLEIQRTEQGDSAMYLCASSSGSQPQHFGDGTRLSIL.

This clone was recorded only once. The rearrangement uses TRBV4-2 and TRBJ2-3, with 8 bases lining up with TRBD1. CDR1 is LGHNA, CDR2 YNFKEQ, per germline. This CDR3 region has 16 residues. V gave up 1 base and J gave up 4 bases; unmatched junction bases: 7. This CDR3 is CASSQVDRGFPDTQYF. CDR3 nucleotide sequence: TGTGCCAGCAGCCAAGTCGACAGGGGTTTCCCAGATACGCAGTATTTT.

The chain recombines TRBV25-1 with TRBJ2-1; 8 bases are a match to TRBD1. Germline V gives CDR1 MGHDK, CDR2 SYGVNS. The CDR3 is 15 amino acids. V shed 3 bases, J shed 4 bases, and the junction held 5 bases outside the gene matches. In DNA form, the CDR3 reads TGTGCCAGCAGTGAGTCAGGGGGCCAGTACAATGAGCAGTTCTTC. It codes for CASSESGGQYNEQFF.

The chain combines TRBV7-8 with TRBJ1-1, with 8 bases aligning to TRBD1. Unmatched junction bases numbered 6, after V lost 5 bases and J lost 4 bases. CDR3 length equals 14 residues. Germline lookup yields CDR1 SGHVS and CDR2 FQNEAQ. CDR3 in DNA: TGTGCCAGCAGCGTGGACAGGGTAATCACTGAAGCTTTCTTT. It encodes CASSVDRVITEAFF.

This chain uses TRBV6-1 with TRBJ1-5; D is undetermined. This CDR3 is 14 amino acids long. Germline loops: CDR1 MNHNS, CDR2 SASEGT. Trimming stripped 5 bases from V and 7 bases from J, with 15 bases between. Here the CDR3 DNA reads TGTGCCAGCAGTATAGACGGAGGTCCCCAGCCCCAGCATTTT. It codes for CASSIDGGPQPQHF.

The V gene is TRBV5-5, the J gene TRBJ1-1; D not certain. V was pared by 0 bases and J by 0 bases, with 9 bases between. The CDR3 runs to 15 residues. The germline V gene has CDR1 SGHKS and CDR2 YYEKEE (reference sequence). The CDR3 nucleotides are TGTGCCAGCAGCTTGGCAGGAAGCTTGAACACTGAAGCTTTCTTT. Translated: CASSLAGSLNTEAFF.

V is TRBV10-3 and J is TRBJ2-1, with 13 bases matching TRBD2. Losses at the gene ends were 2 bases for V and 5 bases for J; bases not matched to a gene: 3. The CDR3 runs 16 residues. Germline values: CDR1 ENHRY, CDR2 SYGVKD. The CDR3 is CAISETSGGADNEQFF. CDR3 bases: TGTGCCATCAGTGAGACTAGCGGGGGGGCTGACAATGAGCAGTTCTTC.